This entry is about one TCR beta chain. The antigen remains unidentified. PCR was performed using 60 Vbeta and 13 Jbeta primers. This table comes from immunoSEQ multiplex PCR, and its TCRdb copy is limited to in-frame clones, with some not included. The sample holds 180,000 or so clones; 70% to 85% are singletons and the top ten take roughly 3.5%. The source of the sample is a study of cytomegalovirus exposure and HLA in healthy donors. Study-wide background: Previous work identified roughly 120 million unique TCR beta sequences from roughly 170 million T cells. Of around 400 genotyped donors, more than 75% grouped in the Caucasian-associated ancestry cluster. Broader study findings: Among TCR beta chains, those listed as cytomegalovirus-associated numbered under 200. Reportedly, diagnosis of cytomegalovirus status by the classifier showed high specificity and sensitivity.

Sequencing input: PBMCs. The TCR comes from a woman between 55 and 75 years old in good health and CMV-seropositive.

The CDR3 DNA reads TGCACCAGCAGCCAAGATTTGACGGGAGCATTCGGGGAGCTGTTTTTT. It yields the protein CTSSQDLTGAFGELFF. This rearrangement joins TRBV1 to TRBJ2-2; TRBD2 was called by the table and not checked on the DNA. TRBV1 is a listed pseudogene. The CDR3 runs 16 residues.